The 24 T cell receptor beta chains below all came from one sample that was sequenced in a study of shared clonotypes between healthy human individuals. Profiled with immunoSEQ multiplex PCR; TCRdb holds only in-frame clones, not every one. The table records under 650,000 clones, almost 97% of them present only once. Sequencing used naive CD4+ T cells sorted from blood. Subset defined: CD45RA+ positively selected. These TCRs come from a woman in her twenties or thirties in good health.

The V call is TRBV28, the J call TRBJ1-4; tentative D call: TRBD1 (6 bases). This CDR3 is built from 14 residues. Trimming removed 11 bases from V and 4 bases from J, with 17 bases in between. CDR1 MDHEN and CDR2 SYDVKM come from the germline V gene. CDR3 coding DNA: TGTGCCGCCTCTGGACAGCTACTTAATGAAAAACTGTTTTTT. Its protein is CAASGQLLNEKLFF.

The chain carries TRBV6-1 and TRBJ1-1; TRBD1 is a possible D gene (6 bases). The germline V and J ends were trimmed by 7 bases and 1 base, with 13 bases remaining between them. CDR3 length: 14 amino acids. Germline V gene data show CDR1 as MNHNS and CDR2 as SASEGT. The CDR3, as DNA: TGTGCCAGCAAAGAGACAGGTTGGAACACTGAAGCTTTCTTT. This sequence encodes CASKETGWNTEAFF.

This clone appeared once. The chain recombines TRBV19 with TRBJ2-3; TRBD2 might be the D (6 bases). The CDR3 is made up of 14 amino acids. Trimming took 3 bases from V and 4 from J, leaving 11 bases between them. Per the germline V gene, CDR1 is LNHDA and CDR2 is SQIVND (reference sequence). The CDR3 here is CASSIGGKSDTQYF. The CDR3 DNA reads TGTGCCAGTAGTATCGGCGGGAAGTCAGATACGCAGTATTTT.

The genes are TRBV7-2 and TRBJ2-1, with 10 bases lining up with TRBD2. CDR1 SGHTA and CDR2 FQGNSA come from the germline V gene. V lost 2 bases and J lost 2; bases outside the gene matches: 12. The CDR3 spans 19 residues. In nucleotides, the CDR3 is TGTGCCAGCAGCTTAAGGTGGCTAGCGGGAGTTTCTACCTACAATGAGCAGTTCTTC. It codes for CASSLRWLAGVSTYNEQFF.

V and J are TRBV10-1 and TRBJ2-5; D call uncertain. Germline V gene data show CDR1 as WNHNN and CDR2 as SYGVQD (reference sequence). This CDR3 has 16 amino acids. V lost 0 bases and J 2 bases, leaving 13 bases between the germline ends. CDR3 amino acids: CASSESGGLNQETQYF. CDR3 coding DNA: TGCGCCAGCAGTGAGTCAGGTGGGCTGAATCAAGAGACCCAGTACTTC.

The rearrangement uses TRBV10-1 and TRBJ2-3; D might be TRBD2 (5 bases). The CDR3 covers 14 residues. Germline V gives CDR1 WNHNN, CDR2 SYGVQD (reference sequence). Trimming took off 3 bases at V and 0 bases at J, with 7 bases between the two ends. This chain's CDR3 is CASSDGGSTDTQYF. The CDR3 DNA sequence: TGCGCCAGCAGTGATGGCGGGAGCACAGATACGCAGTATTTT.

The V call is TRBV9, the J call TRBJ2-5; D is possibly TRBD1 (6 bases). Trimming pared 0 bases from V and 5 bases from J, leaving 14 bases between. Germline V lookup: CDR1 SGDLS, CDR2 YYNGEE. The CDR3 has 15 amino acids. DNA for the CDR3: TGTGCCAGCAGCGTAGAACAGGGTCTATTGGAGACCCAGTACTTC. Amino acids: CASSVEQGLLETQYF. Variable domain in full (rest from reference TRBV9 and TRBJ2-5): DSGVTQTPKHLITATGQRVTLRCSPRSGDLSVYWYQQSLDQGLQFLIQYYNGEERAKGNILERFSAQQFPDLHSELNLSSLELGDSALYFCASSVEQGLLETQYFGPGTRLLVL.

The chain links TRBV4-1 to TRBJ2-5; D may be TRBD1 or TRBD2 (6 bases each). V was clipped by 1 base and J by 5 bases, with 11 bases between them. In germline, CDR1 is MGHRA, CDR2 YSYEKL. This CDR3 region has 14 residues. As DNA, the CDR3 is TGCGCCAGCAGCCAAGGGGGGGCATATGAGACCCAGTACTTC. Translating gives CASSQGGAYETQYF.

This rearrangement joins TRBV20-1 to TRBJ2-5, with D uncertain. V lost 4 bases to trimming and J lost 5 bases, with 8 bases between them. In germline, CDR1 is DFQATT, CDR2 SNEGSKA (reference sequence). The CDR3 is 11 amino acids. CDR3 protein: CSATGSETQYF. The CDR3 DNA follows: TGCAGTGCTACCGGTTCGGAGACCCAGTACTTC.

This chain links TRBV7-9 with TRBJ2-1, with 10 bases that match TRBD2. The CDR3 extends over 15 amino acids. Germline CDR1 is SEHNR and CDR2 is FQNEAQ (reference sequence). V trimming: 5 bases; J trimming: 4 bases; junction bases outside the gene matches: 5. The CDR3: CASSRSGRTYNEQFF. The DNA for the CDR3 is TGTGCCAGCAGCCGTAGCGGGAGGACGTACAATGAGCAGTTCTTC.

The chain combines TRBV4-2 with TRBJ1-5; 9 nucleotides line up with TRBD1. The V segment lost 2 bases and the J segment 6 bases; nucleotides outside the gene matches: 14. The germline V gene encodes CDR1 LGHNA and CDR2 YNFKEQ. The CDR3 spans 18 residues. The CDR3 here is CASSQLGQGQGLGQPQHF. The CDR3 DNA reads as TGTGCCAGCAGCCAATTGGGCCAGGGACAGGGACTGGGTCAGCCCCAGCATTTT.

The CDR3 DNA reads as TGTGCCAGCACCCTTCCGGGAGTATACGAGCAGTACTTC. Its protein product is CASTLPGVYEQYF. J is TRBJ2-7 and V is TRBV5-5; D perhaps matches TRBD2 (6 bases). V was pared by 6 bases and J by 4 bases, with 14 bases between. CDR1 and CDR2 (germline): SGHKS, YYEKEE (reference sequence). The CDR3 runs to 13 residues.

The V call is TRBV5-1, the J call TRBJ2-2; 7 positions match TRBD1. Germline CDR1 SGHRS, CDR2 YFSETQ. This CDR3 comprises 13 residues. The ends lost 4 bases at V and 3 bases at J; junction bases unmatched: 0. The CDR3 DNA follows: TGCGCCAGCAGCGGACAGGACACCGGGGAGCTGTTTTTT. It specifies CASSGQDTGELFF. The whole variable domain, filled in from reference TRBV5-1 and TRBJ2-2, reads KAGVTQTPRYLIKTRGQQVTLSCSPISGHRSVSWYQQTPGQGLQFLFEYFSETQRNKGNFPGRFSGRQFSNSRSEMNVSTLELGDSALYLCASSGQDTGELFFGEGSRLTVL.

This chain links TRBV4-1 with TRBJ2-5, with D possibly being TRBD1 (6 bases). The J call may not be correct, given that the DNA end is closer to TRBJ2-7. CDR3 size: 16 residues. Germline CDR1 reads MGHRA; CDR2 reads YSYEKL. CDR3 loop: CASSREIQGLTYEQYF. In DNA form, the CDR3 reads TGCGCCAGCAGCCGGGAGATACAGGGCCTAACCTACGAGCAGTACTTC.

The J gene is TRBJ2-7, the V gene TRBV4-2; a possible D gene is TRBD2 (6 bases). Trimming shortened V by 5 bases and J by 9 bases, and 14 bases separated the two germline ends. From germline, CDR1 is LGHNA and CDR2 YNFKEQ. The CDR3 is 12 amino acids. The CDR3 DNA follows: TGTGCCAGCAGCTCAGTAGCGGACGTGCAGTACTTC. Amino acids: CASSSVADVQYF.

The genes are TRBV2 and TRBJ2-5; D possibly corresponds to TRBD1 (5 bases). The length of the CDR3 is 15 residues. V lost 4 bases to trimming and J lost 1 base, with 13 bases between them. In germline, CDR1 is SNHLY, CDR2 FYNNEI. In DNA, the CDR3 is TGTGCCAGCAGTGCGGAAGGGGCAGCCCAAGAGACCCAGTACTTC. Amino acid sequence: CASSAEGAAQETQYF.

The V gene is TRBV6-6, the J gene TRBJ1-4, with unresolved D. V shed 2 bases and J shed 0 bases, with 7 bases lying between them. CDR1 MNHNY and CDR2 SVGAGI come from the germline V gene (reference sequence). CDR3 size: 15 residues. This CDR3 is CASSYGPATNEKLFF. CDR3 coding DNA: TGTGCCAGCAGTTACGGGCCTGCAACTAATGAAAAACTGTTTTTT.

V usage is TRBV15 and J usage is TRBJ2-1; D is unresolved. The CDR3 length is 17 residues. CDR1 and CDR2 from the germline V gene are LNHNV and YYDKDF (reference sequence). Trimming removed 0 bases at V and 8 bases at J, with 20 bases between. The CDR3 nucleotides read TGTGCCACCAGCAGAGATCTGCCAAGACCAACCCGTCATGAGCAGTTCTTC. Its protein product is CATSRDLPRPTRHEQFF.

This chain uses TRBV6-6 with TRBJ1-1, with D unclear. The CDR3 runs to 14 residues. The germline V gene encodes CDR1 MNHNY and CDR2 SVGAGI (reference sequence). The germline V and J ends were trimmed by 6 bases and 0 bases, with 11 bases remaining between them. The CDR3 region has the DNA TGTGCCAGCAGCCTCCGGGCCGTGAACACTGAAGCTTTCTTT. It is translated as CASSLRAVNTEAFF.

The J gene is TRBJ2-5, the V gene TRBV28; 8 nucleotides match TRBD2. The CDR3 runs 15 residues. Germline CDR1 reads MDHEN; CDR2 reads SYDVKM. After removal of 7 bases from V and 4 bases from J, the junction contained 11 bases not matched to a gene. In DNA form, the CDR3 reads TGTGCCAGCACGGCGGCTAGCGGGTGGAGAGAGACCCAGTACTTC. It translates to CASTAASGWRETQYF.

J is TRBJ2-5 and V is TRBV10-3; the match to TRBD1 covers 11 bases. In germline, CDR1 is ENHRY, CDR2 SYGVKD. Losses at the gene ends were 6 bases for V and 4 bases for J; bases not matched to a gene: 4. The CDR3 covers 14 residues. The CDR3 nucleotides read TGTGCCATCAGGCCGGGACAGGGGGGAGAGACCCAGTACTTC. It translates to CAIRPGQGGETQYF.

V and J are TRBV28 and TRBJ1-2; no reliable D call. V was trimmed by 6 bases and J by 4 bases, leaving 18 bases between them. In germline, CDR1 is MDHEN, CDR2 SYDVKM. This CDR3 comprises 15 residues. The CDR3 spells CASRPPTAATYGYTF. As DNA, the CDR3 is TGTGCCAGCAGGCCTCCGACGGCGGCTACCTATGGCTACACCTTC.

The chain carries TRBV5-8 and TRBJ1-5, with 9 nucleotides matching TRBD1. V shed 4 bases, J shed 4 bases, and the junction held 3 bases outside the gene matches. CDR1 is SGHTS, CDR2 YDEGEE, per germline. CDR3 size: 14 residues. The CDR3 here is CASSPGQGNQPQHF. Here the CDR3 DNA reads TGTGCCAGCAGCCCTGGACAGGGGAATCAGCCCCAGCATTTT.

The V and J genes are TRBV29-1 and TRBJ2-5, with TRBD1 identical over 7 bases. The CDR3 loop spans 13 amino acids. The trim removed 4 bases at V and 4 bases at J, leaving 6 bases unmatched. Per germline, CDR1 SQVTM and CDR2 ANQGSEA. CDR3 sequence: CSVATGFGETQYF. CDR3 in DNA: TGCAGCGTTGCGACAGGGTTCGGAGAGACCCAGTACTTC.